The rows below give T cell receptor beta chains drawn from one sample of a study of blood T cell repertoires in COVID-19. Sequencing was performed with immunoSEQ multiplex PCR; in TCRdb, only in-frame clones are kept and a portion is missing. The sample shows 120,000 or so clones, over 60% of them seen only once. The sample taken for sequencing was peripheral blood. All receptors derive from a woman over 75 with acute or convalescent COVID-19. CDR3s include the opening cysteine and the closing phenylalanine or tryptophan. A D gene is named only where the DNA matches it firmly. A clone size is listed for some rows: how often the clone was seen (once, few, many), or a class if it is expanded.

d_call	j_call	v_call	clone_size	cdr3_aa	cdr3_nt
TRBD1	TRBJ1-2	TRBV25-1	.	CASSETGGMSNYGYTF	TGTGCCAGCAGTGAAACAGGGGGTATGTCTAACTATGGCTACACCTTC
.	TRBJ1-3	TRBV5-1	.	CASSLGGGDGNTIYF	TGCGCCAGCAGCTTGGGTGGAGGGGACGGAAACACCATATATTTT
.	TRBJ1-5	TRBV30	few	CAWSDRGNQPQHF	TGTGCCTGGAGTGACAGGGGCAATCAGCCCCAGCATTTT
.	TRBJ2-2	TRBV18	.	CASSPTRDSGELFF	TGTGCCAGCTCCCCCACCCGCGATAGCGGGGAGCTGTTTTTT
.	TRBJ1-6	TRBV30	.	CAWQRGSYNSPLHF	TGTGCCTGGCAAAGGGGTTCCTATAATTCACCCCTCCACTTT
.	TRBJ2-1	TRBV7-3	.	CASSLDKNNEQFF	TGTGCCAGCAGCTTGGACAAGAACAATGAGCAGTTCTTC
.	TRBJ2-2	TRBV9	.	CASSWTYDTGELFF	TGTGCCAGCAGCTGGACATATGACACCGGGGAGCTGTTTTTT
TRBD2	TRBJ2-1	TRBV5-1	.	CASSFGLAGSYNEQFF	TGCGCCAGCAGCTTCGGACTAGCGGGATCCTACAATGAGCAGTTCTTC
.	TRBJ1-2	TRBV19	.	CASSIVRYGYTF	TGTGCCAGTAGTATCGTCCGCTATGGCTACACCTTC
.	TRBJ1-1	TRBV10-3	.	CAISDVGVEAFF	TGTGCCATCAGTGATGTAGGAGTTGAAGCTTTCTTT
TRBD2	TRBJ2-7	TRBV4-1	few	CASSRTQLAGGANYEQYF	TGCGCCAGCAGCCGGACCCAGCTAGCGGGAGGGGCTAACTACGAGCAGTACTTC
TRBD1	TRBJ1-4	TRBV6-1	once	CASSERQGHNEKLFF	TGTGCCAGCAGTGAACGACAGGGCCATAATGAAAAACTGTTTTTT
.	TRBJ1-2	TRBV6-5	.	CASRAGSNYGYTF	TGTGCCAGCAGAGCAGGGTCTAACTATGGCTACACCTTC
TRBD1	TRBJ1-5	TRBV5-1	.	CASSLAGTGWQPQHF	TGCGCCAGCAGCTTGGCCGGGACAGGGTGGCAGCCCCAGCATTTT
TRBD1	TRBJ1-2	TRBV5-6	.	CASSLGTGVDYGYTF	TGTGCCAGCAGCTTGGGGACAGGGGTGGACTATGGCTACACCTTC
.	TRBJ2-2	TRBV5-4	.	CASSWGQNTGELFF	TGTGCCAGCAGCTGGGGACAGAACACCGGGGAGCTGTTTTTT
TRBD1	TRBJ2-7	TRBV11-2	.	CASSLDWQGAGEQYF	TGTGCCAGCAGCTTAGATTGGCAGGGGGCGGGTGAGCAGTACTTC
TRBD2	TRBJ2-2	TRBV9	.	CASSVGSGGNTGELFF	TGTGCCAGCAGCGTAGGGAGCGGGGGTAACACCGGGGAGCTGTTTTTT
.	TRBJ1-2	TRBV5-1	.	CASSHRIKYGYTF	TGCGCCAGCAGCCACAGGATTAAATATGGCTACACCTTC
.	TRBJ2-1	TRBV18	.	CASSPRYGDEQFF	TGTGCCAGCTCACCACGGTACGGAGACGAGCAGTTCTTC
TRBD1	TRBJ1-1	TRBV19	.	CASNPGTGKTEAFF	TGTGCCAGTAACCCCGGGACAGGCAAGACTGAAGCTTTCTTT
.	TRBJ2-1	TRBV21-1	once	CASSKPECNEQFF	TGTGCCAGCAGCAAACCCGAGTGCAATGAGCAGTTCTTC
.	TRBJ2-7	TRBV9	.	CASSPRPGDIYEQYF	TGTGCCAGCAGCCCCCGACCGGGGGATATTTACGAGCAGTACTTC
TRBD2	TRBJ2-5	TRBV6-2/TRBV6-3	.	CASSLSSGASGTQYF	TGTGCCAGCAGTTTGAGTAGCGGGGCCAGCGGGACCCAGTACTTC
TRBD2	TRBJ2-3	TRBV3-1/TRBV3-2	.	CASSQGVQRGGPDTQYF	TGTGCCAGCAGCCAAGGAGTTCAGCGGGGGGGCCCAGATACGCAGTATTTT
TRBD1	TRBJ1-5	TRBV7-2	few	CASSLGTGGHLLNQPQHF	TGTGCCAGCAGCTTAGGTACAGGGGGCCACTTATTGAATCAGCCCCAGCATTTT
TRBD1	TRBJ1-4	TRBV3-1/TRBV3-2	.	CASSQGGTGSNEKLFF	TGTGCCAGCAGCCAAGGCGGGACAGGATCTAATGAAAAACTGTTTTTT
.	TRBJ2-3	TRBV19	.	CASSWGVSDTQYF	TGTGCCAGTAGTTGGGGGGTTTCCGATACGCAGTATTTT
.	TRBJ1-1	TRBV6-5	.	CASSYSWPGAAFF	TGTGCCAGCAGTTACTCCTGGCCAGGGGCTGCTTTCTTT